These 20 T cell receptor beta chains originate from one sample sequenced in a study of shared clonotypes between healthy human individuals (TCRdb year 2020). The library was made by the immunoSEQ multiplex PCR assay. This immuneACCESS table, as held by TCRdb, lists in-frame sequences with V and J called but not all clones. Of the missing ones, under half trace to an unresolved V gene in checked studies; the others have no known cause. Present in this sample are 2 million to 3 million clones, roughly 93% of which were seen just once. The top ten hold roughly 0.36% of the sample. The specimen sequenced was naive CD4+ T cells from PBMCs. The intended sense of this specimen's cell subset or site label: CD45RA+ positively selected. These receptors originate from a man aged 18 to 30 in good health. Some clones in this sample may be carry-over from other donors' samples.

In the case of this clone: Other DNA sequences in this specimen translate into the identical CDR3. The V gene is TRBV5-1, the J gene TRBJ1-5, with D tentatively TRBD1 (6 bases). Germline loops: CDR1 SGHRS, CDR2 YFSETQ. The CDR3 contains 15 residues. With 0 bases removed from V and 4 bases from J, the gap between germline ends came to 11 bases. CDR3 sequence reads: CASSLDLQGNQPQHF. The CDR3 region has the DNA TGCGCCAGCAGCTTGGATTTACAGGGTAATCAGCCCCAGCATTTT.

The chain has TRBV9 and TRBJ2-5, with a possible D match to TRBD1 (6 bases). Trimming removed 0 bases from V and 3 bases from J, with 15 bases in between. From germline, CDR1 is SGDLS and CDR2 YYNGEE. The length of the CDR3 is 16 residues. CDR3 sequence (DNA): TGTGCCAGCAGCGTAGGGGCCCTGGACAGAGAAGAGACCCAGTACTTC. Its translation is CASSVGALDREETQYF.

This clone occurred once. The rearrangement uses TRBV6-6 and TRBJ1-5; weak D call: TRBD1 (6 bases). Germline CDR1 reads MNHNY; CDR2 reads SVGAGI (reference sequence). V lost 6 bases, J lost 11 bases, and 23 bases lay in between. This CDR3 is 15 amino acids long. This chain's CDR3 is CASRRGREGEGAQHF. The DNA of the CDR3 is TGTGCCAGCAGGAGGGGCAGGGAGGGGGAGGGGGCCCAGCATTTT.

This chain connects TRBV5-1 to TRBJ2-7, with D uncertain. Germline V gene data show CDR1 as SGHRS and CDR2 as YFSETQ. This CDR3 is 15 amino acids long. V was clipped by 0 bases and J by 0 bases, with 10 bases between them. CDR3 sequence (DNA): TGCGCCAGCAGCTTGGCGGCACCAATCTCCTACGAGCAGTACTTC. It encodes CASSLAAPISYEQYF. The full variable domain, in which reference TRBV5-1 and TRBJ2-7 provide the parts outside the CDR3, is KAGVTQTPRYLIKTRGQQVTLSCSPISGHRSVSWYQQTPGQGLQFLFEYFSETQRNKGNFPGRFSGRQFSNSRSEMNVSTLELGDSALYLCASSLAAPISYEQYFGPGTRLTVT.

The V call is TRBV6-6, the J call TRBJ1-2; 7 nucleotides align to TRBD1. This CDR3 comprises 15 residues. Per germline, CDR1 MNHNY and CDR2 SVGAGI (reference sequence). Trimming removed 7 bases from V and 2 bases from J; junction bases left unmatched: 10. Written as DNA, the CDR3 is TGTGCCAGCACCCCAGCGACAGGGCCAAACTATGGCTACACCTTC. It encodes CASTPATGPNYGYTF.

CDR3 nucleotide sequence: TGTGCCACTGGGAACAGCGTCCCCTATGAGCAGTTCTTC. Protein product: CATGNSVPYEQFF. The chain has TRBV28 and TRBJ2-1; D uncertain. The CDR3 is made up of 13 amino acids. V shed 10 bases and J shed 8 bases, with 18 bases lying between them. Per germline, CDR1 MDHEN and CDR2 SYDVKM.

The chain recombines TRBV5-1 with TRBJ2-3; TRBD2 matches 9 bases. After removal of 5 bases from V and 3 bases from J, the junction contained 7 bases not matched to a gene. Germline loops: CDR1 SGHRS, CDR2 YFSETQ. The CDR3 is made up of 15 amino acids. The CDR3, as DNA: TGCGCCAGCAGATCACCGGGACTAGCAACAGATACGCAGTATTTT. This codes for CASRSPGLATDTQYF.

The chain is built from TRBV11-3 and TRBJ2-7; 9 nucleotides line up with TRBD2. The CDR3 loop spans 15 amino acids. Per the germline V gene, CDR1 is SGHNT and CDR2 is YENEEA. Trimming cost V 3 bases and J 5 bases; bases outside gene matches: 8. The CDR3 nucleotides read TGTGCCAGCAGCTTGGGCGGGAGGGCCCCGGACGAGCAGTACTTC. Encoded protein: CASSLGGRAPDEQYF.

The chain carries TRBV7-2 and TRBJ2-7; 9 bases agree with TRBD1. V gave up 4 bases and J gave up 4 bases; unmatched junction bases: 5. This CDR3 is built from 14 residues. The germline gives CDR1 SGHTA, CDR2 FQGNSA. CDR3 sequence: CASSYYGTGYEQYF. DNA of the CDR3: TGTGCCAGCAGCTACTACGGGACAGGGTACGAGCAGTACTTC.

The chain uses TRBV7-9 and TRBJ2-4, with D hard to call. The CDR3 sequence is 11 residues long. CDR1 SEHNR and CDR2 FQNEAQ come from the germline V gene (reference sequence). CDR3 sequence (DNA): TGTGCTGTAGGGCAACAAAACATTCAGTACTTC. It yields the protein CAVGQQNIQYF.

J is TRBJ2-3 and V is TRBV29-1; 7 bases map to TRBD2. Germline assignment: CDR1 SQVTM and CDR2 ANQGSEA. CDR3 length: 17 residues. Trimming cost V 5 bases and J 0 bases; bases outside gene matches: 14. The chain's CDR3 is CSVRPSGILLSTDTQYF. For the CDR3, the DNA is TGCAGCGTTCGGCCTAGCGGTATCCTACTTAGCACAGATACGCAGTATTTT.

The gene calls are TRBV28 and TRBJ2-1; D might be TRBD1 or TRBD2, each matching 5 bases. CDR3 length: 18 residues. V gave up 6 bases and J gave up 0 bases, with 21 bases separating them. CDR1 and CDR2 (germline): MDHEN, SYDVKM. In DNA, the CDR3 is TGTGCCAGCAGGGAAATCGGGACCACAAGCCGCTCCTACAATGAGCAGTTCTTC. Residues: CASREIGTTSRSYNEQFF.

This rearrangement joins TRBV30 to TRBJ2-1; D perhaps matches TRBD2 (5 bases). Trimming left V 2 bases short and J 3 bases short, with 8 bases between. Per the germline V gene, CDR1 is GTSNPN and CDR2 is SVGIG (reference sequence). This CDR3 comprises 13 residues. In nucleotides, the CDR3 is TGTGCCTGGAGTCGGGGTCACTACAATGAGCAGTTCTTC. This translates into CAWSRGHYNEQFF.

Regarding this clone: The sample has other DNA sequences that encode this CDR3 too. V usage is TRBV5-1 and J usage is TRBJ2-7; a weak D match, TRBD2 (5 bases). This CDR3 is built from 14 residues. CDR1 is SGHRS, CDR2 YFSETQ, per germline. Trimming shortened V by 0 bases and J by 2 bases, and 9 bases separated the two germline ends. The CDR3 bases are TGCGCCAGCAGCTTGGTTGTGGGAGCCTACGAGCAGTACTTC. Protein product: CASSLVVGAYEQYF. The variable domain in full, with the rest retrieved from reference TRBV5-1 and TRBJ2-7, is KAGVTQTPRYLIKTRGQQVTLSCSPISGHRSVSWYQQTPGQGLQFLFEYFSETQRNKGNFPGRFSGRQFSNSRSEMNVSTLELGDSALYLCASSLVVGAYEQYFGPGTRLTVT.

The rearrangement joins TRBV6-5 to TRBJ1-1, with TRBD1 identical over 8 bases. The J segment lost 4 bases and the V segment lost 6 bases, leaving 4 bases of the junction unmatched. The CDR3 spans 13 residues. The germline gives CDR1 MNHEY, CDR2 SVGAGI. The CDR3 sequence: CASSSDRGTEAFF. CDR3 DNA sequence: TGTGCCAGCAGCAGCGACAGGGGCACTGAAGCTTTCTTT.

The rearrangement uses TRBV11-1 and TRBJ2-7; no clear D gene. The V gene's germline CDR1 is SGHAT and CDR2 FQDESV (reference sequence). The V and J ends lost 5 bases and 2 bases respectively, with 4 bases between them. This CDR3 contains 11 residues. CDR3: CASSQAYEQYF. DNA for the CDR3: TGTGCCAGCAGCCAGGCCTACGAGCAGTACTTC.

The chain combines TRBV7-9 with TRBJ2-3, with 7 bases that match TRBD2. Germline assignment: CDR1 SEHNR and CDR2 FQNEAQ (reference sequence). The CDR3 is 19 amino acids. V dropped 0 bases and J dropped 3; count of bases not matched to a gene: 15. CDR3 coding DNA: TGTGCCAGCAGCTTAGCGGGAAAGGCGGCGGGAGTATTGACAGATACGCAGTATTTT. Protein product: CASSLAGKAAGVLTDTQYF.

The chain links TRBV15 to TRBJ1-2; D is possibly TRBD1 (5 bases). Trimming left V 0 bases short and J 7 bases short, with 6 bases between. Per the germline V gene, CDR1 is LNHNV and CDR2 is YYDKDF (reference sequence). The CDR3 is made up of 12 amino acids. The CDR3: CATSRDRAGYTF. CDR3 nucleotides: TGTGCCACCAGCAGAGACAGGGCTGGCTACACCTTC. Drawing the rest from reference TRBV15 and TRBJ1-2, the complete variable domain is DAMVIQNPRYQVTQFGKPVTLSCSQTLNHNVMYWYQQKSSQAPKLLFHYYDKDFNNEADTPDNFQSRRPNTSFCFLDIRSPGLGDTAMYLCATSRDRAGYTFGSGTRLTVV.

The V and J genes are TRBV6-5 and TRBJ2-2; the D gene is possibly TRBD1 (6 bases). Trimming pared 6 bases from V and 6 bases from J, leaving 14 bases between. This CDR3 contains 14 residues. Per the germline V gene, CDR1 is MNHEY and CDR2 is SVGAGI. The CDR3 DNA reads as TGTGCCAGCAGCACAGGGTATAGGGCCGGGGAGCTGTTTTTT. It specifies CASSTGYRAGELFF.

The rearrangement uses TRBV18 and TRBJ2-1; TRBD2 agrees at 13 bases. V dropped 2 bases and J dropped 7; count of bases not matched to a gene: 5. This CDR3 has 16 amino acids. Looked up from germline, CDR1 is KGHSH and CDR2 is LQKENI. CDR3 sequence (DNA): TGTGCCAGCTCACCAGGACTAGCGGGAGCAGGGAATGAGCAGTTCTTC. It is translated as CASSPGLAGAGNEQFF.